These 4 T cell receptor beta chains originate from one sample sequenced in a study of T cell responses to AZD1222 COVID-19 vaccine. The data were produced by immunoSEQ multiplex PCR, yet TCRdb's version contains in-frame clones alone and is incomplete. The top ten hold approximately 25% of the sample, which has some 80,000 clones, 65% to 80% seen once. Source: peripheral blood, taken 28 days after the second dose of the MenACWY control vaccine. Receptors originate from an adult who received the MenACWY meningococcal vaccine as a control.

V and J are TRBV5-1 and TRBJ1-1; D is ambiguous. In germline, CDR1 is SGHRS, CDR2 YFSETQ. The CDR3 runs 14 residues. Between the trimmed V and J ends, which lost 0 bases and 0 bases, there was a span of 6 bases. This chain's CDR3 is CASSLVSMNTEAFF. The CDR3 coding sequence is TGCGCCAGCAGCTTGGTTTCTATGAACACTGAAGCTTTCTTT.

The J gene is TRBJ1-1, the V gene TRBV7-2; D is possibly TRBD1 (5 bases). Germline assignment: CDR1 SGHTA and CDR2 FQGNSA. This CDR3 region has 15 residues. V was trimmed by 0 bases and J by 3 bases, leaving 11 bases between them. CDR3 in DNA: TGTGCCAGCAGCTTAGCGGAGAAGGGGTACACTGAAGCTTTCTTT. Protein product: CASSLAEKGYTEAFF.

CDR3 coding DNA: TGTGCCAGCAGCTTCACCGGCGGCTCTGGAAACACCATATATTTT. Translating it yields CASSFTGGSGNTIYF. The V call is TRBV11-1, the J call TRBJ1-3; D gene unclear. Germline values: CDR1 SGHAT, CDR2 FQDESV (reference sequence). Trimming shortened V by 3 bases and J by 0 bases, and 9 bases separated the two germline ends. This CDR3 contains 15 residues.

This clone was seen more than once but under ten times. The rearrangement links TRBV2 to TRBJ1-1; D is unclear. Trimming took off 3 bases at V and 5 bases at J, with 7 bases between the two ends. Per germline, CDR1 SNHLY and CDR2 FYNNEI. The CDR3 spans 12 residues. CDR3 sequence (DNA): TGTGCCAGCAGTGAGAGAGGGACTGAAGCTTTCTTT. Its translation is CASSERGTEAFF.